The present entry profiles one TCR beta chain with its context. Compared with the rest of its sample, this clonotype is medium-sized (0.01 to 0.1%). The antigen it binds to is not known. No qualities accompany the bases; no much larger clone lies one base away. Enrollment excluded patients who had received neoadjuvant chemotherapy or who had no clinical information. The TCR-sequenced cases shown were male and underwent subtotal esophagectomy with 2- or 3-field lymphadenectomy. RNA was extracted from bulk tumor tissue sections with a Qiagen AllPrep kit, without T-cell sorting. Until RNA extraction, small sections of surgically resected tumor tissue were kept in RNAlater reagent at -80 degrees C. Libraries were prepared through 5' RACE. PCR was performed with KAPA HiFi using TCRalpha or TCRbeta constant-region primers together with a P20EA primer, and a nested second PCR was then carried out with CA2 or CB2. TCR genes were amplified by unbiased adaptor ligation RT-PCR, with reverse transcription by Superscript III and a polyT18-containing BSL-18E primer. Following second-strand synthesis and blunting, the P10EA/P20EA adaptor was ligated to the 5' end of the cDNA, and NotI digestion was then performed. Both the first and second PCRs consisted of 20 to 25 cycles of 98 degrees C for 20 s, 65 degrees C for 30 s and 72 degrees C for 1 min. The Nextera XT Index kit v2 Set A was used to index the amplicons, which were then pooled in equimolar amounts and quantified with a Qubit 2.0 Fluorometer. Sequencing used the Illumina MiSeq platform with 2x300 bp paired-end reads. The source study handled its data this way. Using Repertoire Genesis software ver.1.0, reads were assigned to V and J genes based on the highest identity to IMGT reference sequences. CDR3 was defined from Cys104 to Phe118 plus Gly119 and translated, and unique sequence reads were defined by distinct V, J and CDR3 amino acids. Shared V|J combinations were selected when significance was reached in both a Fisher's exact test in edgeR and a Mann Whitney U test. After singletons were removed and 500 repertoire combinations were bootstrapped, the repertoire dissimilarity index was calculated with the R rdi package. In TCRdb, the public reads were trimmed at Q25 with fastp and aligned with MiXCR, with productive beta chains retained. Under each unique CDR3 protein, matching rows form one entry showing the most common genes and DNA. The V and J calls come from TCRdb's annotation, not from the publication. This sample has more than 950 distinct CDR3 sequences in its table, and about 13% of those were observed once. The ten largest clones take up under 20% of the sample.

This entry is derived from a study of esophageal squamous cell carcinoma tumors (dated by TCRdb to the early 2020s). Regarding the complete study: Principal component analysis with K-means clustering of immunohistochemical values for T-cell and checkpoint markers was used to divide patients into immuno relation high and low groups. The roughly eleven cases yielded 1,671,742 total TCRalpha reads and under 1.3 million total TCRbeta reads, and around 29,000 and 37,000 of those reads, respectively, were unique. The study aimed to assess TCR repertoire diversity and shared TCR repertoires of T cells within the tumor environment of esophageal squamous cell carcinoma. The wider cohort comprised some 53 surgically treated esophageal squamous cell carcinoma patients in Japan, with approximately 21 high and roughly 32 low immuno relation cases. TCR sequencing covered 10 patients: five randomly selected high immuno relation cases and five background-matched low immuno relation cases. General conclusions and limits of the study: Of the 10 or so cases, three showed one dominant TCRalpha VJ recombination along with apparently reduced TCRalpha diversity. Because TCRalpha and TCRbeta chains were sequenced separately, chain pairing and the antigens recognized remained unknown. Only a few cases were included in the TCR repertoire analysis, and no investigation at the CDR3 clonotype level was performed. Because TCRalphabeta repertoire variation was large, shared V|J recombination candidates may have been selected by chance. The high and low immuno relation groups did not differ in total TCR repertoire counts, but the high immuno relation group had more significant repertoire counts. Over 26 TRAV|TRAJ and around 24 TRBV|TRBJ combinations appeared shared among high immuno relation cases, including TRAV13-1|TRAJ22 and TRBV7-9|TRBJ2-7.

Trimming accounts for 7 bases at V and 5 bases at J, while the number of junction bases matched to no gene is 9. The CDR3, cysteine through phenylalanine, is 14 amino acids long. The only DNA kept is the CDR3, 42 bases in frame from the first base. The CDR1 and CDR2 encoded by the germline V gene (reference sequence) are WNHNN and SYGVQD. The TCR originated in a man between 50 and 80 years old with esophageal squamous cell carcinoma. Source material: tumor tissue. The chain is encoded by TRBV10-1 joined to TRBJ1-1; TRBD1 agrees with 8 junctional bases. The nucleotides are TGCGCCAGCATCCCGGGCAGGGGGCCTACTGAAGCTTTCTTT. It translates as CASIPGRGPTEAFF.